A selection of T cell receptor beta chains follows, all from one sample in a study of cytomegalovirus exposure and HLA in healthy donors. The protocol was immunoSEQ multiplex PCR, while the TCRdb copy is restricted to in-frame clones and leaves out a portion. The sample includes 250,000 to 400,000 clones, roughly 90% seen only once; the top ten take around 0.88%. What was sequenced was PBMCs. The receptors originated from a man aged 25-40 years in good health and CMV-seronegative. Each CDR3 is given with its conserved first and last residue. Each record gives: V gene, J gene, CDR3 protein.

>TRBV6-6|TRBJ1-1
CASSYSEGALTEAFF
>TRBV6-5|TRBJ2-1
CASSRLGGGPNEQFF
>TRBV18|TRBJ1-2
CASSSGTGTFGGGYTF
>TRBV6-5|TRBJ1-2
CASSTTREDYYGYTF
>TRBV7-9|TRBJ1-2
CASSLSQGSFGYTF
>TRBV6-5|TRBJ2-7
CASSSYGTGRSYEQYF
>TRBV10-3|TRBJ2-3
CAISRGGLPTDTQYF
>TRBV5-1|TRBJ2-2
CASSLGRTSQYTGELFF
>TRBV5-4|TRBJ2-7
CASSLGQVNLLLGEQYF
>TRBV7-9|TRBJ1-1
CASSSQGQHTEAFF
>TRBV18|TRBJ1-1
CASSLEGGELSDAFF
>TRBV7-2|TRBJ1-2
CASSLLWTGNYGYTF
>TRBV6-1|TRBJ2-1
CASRTGTGSDEQFF
>TRBV15|TRBJ1-1
CATSRDAAVNTEAFF
>TRBV11-2|TRBJ2-3
CASSSRATDTQYF
>TRBV7-9|TRBJ2-3
CASSSTSGGLWDTQYF
>TRBV7-9|TRBJ1-1
CASSLEAGQGGEAFF
>TRBV5-1|TRBJ1-2
CASSITGTGNYGYTF
>TRBV30|TRBJ1-6
CAWRGQPYSPLHF
>TRBV20-1|TRBJ2-7
CSATRTYEQYF
>TRBV19|TRBJ2-2
CASSLQGGNTGELFF
>TRBV15|TRBJ1-5
CATSRERGRRDQPQHF
>TRBV7-9|TRBJ2-1
CASSLGSSGGFWHEQFF
>TRBV19|TRBJ1-5
CASSIWTGGPQPQHF
>TRBV7-6|TRBJ2-1
CASKRGQGHHEQFF
>TRBV19|TRBJ2-7
CASSRTHSYEQYF
>TRBV10-3|TRBJ2-7
CAISPTSGGVHEQYF
>TRBV6-5|TRBJ1-2
CASSYSSGDGYTF
>TRBV5-4|TRBJ2-7
CASSFGREQYF
>TRBV29-1|TRBJ2-7
CSRVTGLSYEQYF
>TRBV6-1|TRBJ2-2
CASRRDRGQTGELFF
>TRBV5-1|TRBJ2-3
CASSLVRGSDTQYF
>TRBV5-4|TRBJ2-3
CASSFATYQSTDTQYF
>TRBV6-5|TRBJ1-5
CASSFDRVYQPQHF
>TRBV7-9|TRBJ2-3
CASSWTGTSEDTQYF
>TRBV5-4|TRBJ1-4
CASSLRDSEKLFF
>TRBV27|TRBJ2-2
CASSLSIVRGAKDTGELFF
>TRBV25-1|TRBJ1-1
CASRTQGNTEAFF
>TRBV4-1|TRBJ2-1
CASSQGTRNEQFF
>TRBV4-3|TRBJ2-1
CASSHQQTGSVYNEQFF
>TRBV10-2|TRBJ1-4
CASSESGQGEKLFF
>TRBV7-2|TRBJ2-7
CASSFSPMREQYF
>TRBV4-1|TRBJ1-6
CASSQLVGSYNSPLHF
>TRBV7-9|TRBJ2-5
CATEPHMETQYF
>TRBV6-5|TRBJ2-7
CASSYNGVLEQYF
>TRBV7-9|TRBJ2-7
CASSLASGGEQYF
>TRBV2|TRBJ2-7
CASIPQGSQYEQYF
>TRBV5-8|TRBJ1-2
CASNPGQGAYGYTF
>TRBV19|TRBJ2-1
CASSIGGGLSYNEQFF
>TRBV9|TRBJ2-5
CASSGGLGAAQYF
>TRBV10-3|TRBJ1-5
CAISEPGQGPNQPQHF